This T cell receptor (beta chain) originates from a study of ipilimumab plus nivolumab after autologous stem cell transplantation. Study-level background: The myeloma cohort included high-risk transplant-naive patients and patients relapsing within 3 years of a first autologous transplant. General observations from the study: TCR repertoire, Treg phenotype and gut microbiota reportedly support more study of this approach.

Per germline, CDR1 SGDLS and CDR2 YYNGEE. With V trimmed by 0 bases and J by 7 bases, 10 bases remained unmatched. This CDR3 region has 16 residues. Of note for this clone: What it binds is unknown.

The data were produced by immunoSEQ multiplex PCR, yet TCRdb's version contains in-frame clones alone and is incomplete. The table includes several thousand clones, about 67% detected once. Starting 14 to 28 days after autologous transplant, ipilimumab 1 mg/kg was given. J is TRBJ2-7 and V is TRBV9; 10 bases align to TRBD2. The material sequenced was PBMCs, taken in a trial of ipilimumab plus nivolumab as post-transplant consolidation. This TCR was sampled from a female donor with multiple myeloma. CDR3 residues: CASSVGGLAGVGEQYF. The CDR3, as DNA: TGTGCCAGCAGCGTAGGTGGCCTAGCGGGAGTCGGTGAGCAGTACTTC.